This T cell receptor (beta chain) came from a study of T cell repertoires in cytomegalovirus infection. Study-wide context: Researchers turned to recently identified HLA-C-restricted CMV epitopes as well as well-studied HLA-B-restricted ones. Both a matching HLA type and CMV infection were indicated by public TCR beta signatures.

TCRdb reanalysed the reads using MiXCR and keeps one entry per CDR3 protein. The sample gives about 360,000 distinct CDR3 sequences, roughly 36% of which show up once; 13% is in the top ten. With respect to this clonotype: Its antigen remains unidentified.

The CDR3 covers 12 residues. Germline V lookup: CDR1 DFQATT, CDR2 SNEGSKA (reference sequence). Trimming left V 3 bases short and J 1 base short, with 6 bases between. Notes on the study in general: Public TCR beta family frequency separated CMV-and-HLA carriers, including in an independent cohort. The ex vivo response was dominated by HLA-C-restricted CMV-specific TCR beta clonotypes.

The chain uses TRBV20-1 and TRBJ1-1, with D unresolved. The sequence derives from a human donor in good health (CMV status not recorded). Some clones in this sample may be carry-over from other donors' samples. Sequences were derived from cultured PBMCs, sampled from culture after CMV antigen stimulation. CDR3 in DNA: TGCAGTGCTAGTGAAGGGAACACTGAAGCTTTCTTT. As protein: CSASEGNTEAFF.